This TCR beta chain appears in the sequencing data of a study of cytomegalovirus exposure and HLA in healthy donors. Study-wide results and caveats: Analysis was carried out at a later point, and it linked a missense DCLRE1C variant to TCR beta V- and J-gene trimming. The number of N-insertions in an Asian-associated ancestry cluster was reportedly below the approximately 700-donor mean in a later analysis.

Concerning this clone itself: What it binds is not known. Other DNA sequences from this sample encode an identical CDR3 as well.

After removal of 5 bases from V and 9 bases from J, the junction contained 12 bases not matched to a gene. This CDR3 is built from 16 residues. Germline values: CDR1 SGHDN, CDR2 FVKESK. Primers for the PCR totalled 60 Vbeta and 13 Jbeta. Produced via immunoSEQ multiplex PCR; TCRdb's table is partial and in-frame only. The table records around 60,000 clones, more than 60% of them present only once. The sequenced material came from PBMCs. This clonotype was sampled from a man aged 45-65 years in good health and CMV-seropositive. The rearrangement uses TRBV14 and TRBJ2-1, with 11 bases aligning to TRBD2. The CDR3 sequence is CASSFNLAGGYLEQFF. The CDR3 nucleotides are TGTGCCAGCAGCTTCAACCTAGCGGGAGGCTACCTTGAGCAGTTCTTC. The full variable domain, with the rest looked up from reference TRBV14 and TRBJ2-1, is EAGVTQFPSHSVIEKGQTVTLRCDPISGHDNLYWYRRVMGKEIKFLLHFVKESKQDESGMPNNRFLAERTGGTYSTLKVQPAELEDSGVYFCASSFNLAGGYLEQFFGPGTRLTVL.